The 29 T cell receptor beta chains given below trace back to one sample, sequenced in a study of cytomegalovirus exposure and HLA in healthy donors. A multiplex PCR was run with 60 Vbeta primers and 13 Jbeta primers. The assay was immunoSEQ multiplex PCR, and TCRdb's table has in-frame clones only and misses some. Found here are some 160,000 clones, roughly 9.4% of them singletons; the top ten hold less than 2%. Sequences were obtained from PBMCs. The receptors were gathered from a male donor in good health and CMV-seronegative.

The V call is TRBV7-6, the J call TRBJ2-3; TRBD2 aligns across 7 bases. Germline V gene sequence: CDR1 SGHVS, CDR2 FNYEAQ. The CDR3 is 16 amino acids. J gave up 1 base and V 5 bases, and 9 bases lay outside the gene matches. This CDR3 is CASSLSSGARTDTQYF. Written as DNA, the CDR3 is TGTGCCAGCAGCCTTTCCAGCGGGGCTCGCACAGATACGCAGTATTTT.

The V gene is TRBV5-1, the J gene TRBJ2-7; tentatively, D is TRBD1 (5 bases). The CDR3 consists of 13 residues. The germline V and J ends were trimmed by 0 bases and 5 bases, with 9 bases remaining between them. Germline V CDR1 and CDR2: SGHRS, YFSETQ. The CDR3 spells CASSLDRLDEQYF. CDR3 coding DNA: TGCGCCAGCAGCTTGGACAGGTTGGACGAGCAGTACTTC.

This sequence joins TRBV18 and TRBJ1-1; no clear D. This CDR3 has 14 amino acids. V lost 2 bases and J lost 5, with 12 bases in between. CDR1 is KGHSH and CDR2 is LQKENI in the germline V gene. The CDR3 coding sequence is TGTGCCAGCTCACCAGTCGGGAGTGGGACTGAAGCTTTCTTT. Its translation is CASSPVGSGTEAFF.

The chain combines TRBV27 with TRBJ1-5, with D hard to call. V dropped 2 bases and J dropped 4 bases, with 15 bases sitting between them. The CDR3 spans 16 residues. CDR1 is MNHEY, CDR2 SMNVEV, per germline (reference sequence). The CDR3 here is CASSLGPPRFNQPQHF. The CDR3 nucleotides are TGTGCCAGCAGTTTAGGCCCCCCGAGGTTTAATCAGCCCCAGCATTTT.

In its sample, this clone was seen a few times. The chain carries TRBV9 and TRBJ2-3; D is perhaps TRBD2 (6 bases). Trimming cost V 1 base and J 3 bases, with 9 bases left between them. Germline lookup yields CDR1 SGDLS and CDR2 YYNGEE. This CDR3 region has 14 residues. CDR3 coding DNA: TGTGCCAGCAGCGTACGGGAGAGGACAGATACGCAGTATTTT. This codes for CASSVRERTDTQYF.

The rearrangement links TRBV5-4 to TRBJ2-3, with a weak D call TRBD2 (6 bases). This CDR3 region has 16 residues. Trimming stripped 0 bases from V and 4 bases from J, with 15 bases between. Germline V lookup: CDR1 SGHNT, CDR2 YYREEE (reference sequence). The DNA of the CDR3 is TGTGCCAGCAGCTTGGGTTCTAGCCCGGGGGCAGATACGCAGTATTTT. The encoded protein is CASSLGSSPGADTQYF.

This clone has only a few counts. The CDR3 sequence: CASSFNRGNHNEQFF. CDR3 sequence (DNA): TGTGCCAGCAGCTTTAACAGGGGCAACCACAATGAGCAGTTCTTC. J is TRBJ2-1 and V is TRBV5-8; TRBD1 agrees at 7 bases. V shed 2 bases, J shed 5 bases, and the junction held 7 bases outside the gene matches. The germline gives CDR1 SGHTS, CDR2 YDEGEE. The CDR3 totals 15 residues.

The chain uses TRBV6-6 and TRBJ1-1; 7 nucleotides match TRBD1. Germline values: CDR1 MNHNY, CDR2 SVGAGI (reference sequence). The CDR3 runs to 14 residues. V was clipped by 7 bases and J by 4 bases; unmatched bases: 9. CDR3 DNA: TGTGCCAGCACCGACAACAGGGGTTTCACTGAAGCTTTCTTT. It codes for CASTDNRGFTEAFF.

V gene TRBV19 combines with J gene TRBJ2-3, with 8 bases aligning to TRBD2. Germline CDR1 is LNHDA and CDR2 is SQIVND (reference sequence). V gave up 2 bases and J gave up 4 bases; unmatched junction bases: 2. The CDR3 covers 14 residues. CDR3 bases: TGTGCCAGTAGTATAAGCGGGAGCCCAGATACGCAGTATTTT. Translation gives CASSISGSPDTQYF.

The chain links TRBV6-5 to TRBJ1-2, with a tentative D call TRBD1 (6 bases). The ends were cut back, 5 bases at V and 3 bases at J, with 10 bases in the middle. The germline V gene encodes CDR1 MNHEY and CDR2 SVGAGI. The CDR3 has 13 residues. The CDR3 coding sequence is TGTGCCAGCAGTCGGGACACGTACTATGGCTACACCTTC. Translating it yields CASSRDTYYGYTF.

The rearrangement links TRBV18 to TRBJ2-2; D uncertain. Germline V gene sequence: CDR1 KGHSH, CDR2 LQKENI. This CDR3 has 16 amino acids. V lost 1 base and J 0 bases, leaving 9 bases between the germline ends. The CDR3 DNA is TGTGCCAGCTCACCACGCGACACTTCGAACACCGGGGAGCTGTTTTTT. This gives the protein CASSPRDTSNTGELFF.

This clone came up a few times. This chain connects TRBV28 to TRBJ1-1; D is undetermined. CDR1 and CDR2 from the germline V gene are MDHEN and SYDVKM. The CDR3 runs to 16 residues. V was cut by 1 base and J by 0 bases, with 12 bases left in between. The CDR3 reads CASSLSSLFLNTEAFF. The CDR3 nucleotides are TGTGCCAGCAGTTTATCGAGTCTTTTCCTGAACACTGAAGCTTTCTTT.

V and J are TRBV5-1 and TRBJ2-5; 11 nucleotides align to TRBD1. Looked up from germline, CDR1 is SGHRS and CDR2 is YFSETQ. The trim removed 0 bases at V and 3 bases at J, leaving 1 base unmatched. The CDR3 contains 15 residues. CDR3 in amino acids: CASSLGDRGKETQYF. For the CDR3, the DNA is TGCGCCAGCAGCTTGGGGGACAGGGGGAAAGAGACCCAGTACTTC.

V usage is TRBV5-1 and J usage is TRBJ2-5, with 7 nucleotides matching TRBD2. J gave up 1 base and V 3 bases, and 6 bases lay outside the gene matches. Germline CDR1 SGHRS, CDR2 YFSETQ. CDR3 length: 15 residues. As DNA, the CDR3 is TGCGCCAGCAGCTCATGGCTAGCGGTCCAAGAGACCCAGTACTTC. Translating it yields CASSSWLAVQETQYF.

The V call is TRBV10-3, the J call TRBJ2-5, with TRBD2 matching 10 bases. Germline CDR1 ENHRY, CDR2 SYGVKD. V trimming: 9 bases; J trimming: 5 bases; junction bases outside the gene matches: 6. The CDR3 is 13 amino acids. CDR3 residues: CAIAGGSFETQYF. CDR3 coding DNA: TGTGCCATAGCGGGAGGGTCTTTCGAGACCCAGTACTTC.

V is TRBV4-3 and J is TRBJ1-2; 7 bases map to TRBD1. This CDR3 spans 18 amino acids. J gave up 5 bases and V 0 bases, and 15 bases lay outside the gene matches. CDR1 and CDR2 (germline): LGHNA, YSLEER. The CDR3 coding sequence is TGCGCCAGCAGCCAAGATAGAACAGGGACAGTCGGAGTTTATGGCTACACCTTC. This gives the protein CASSQDRTGTVGVYGYTF.

In its sample, this clone was seen a few times. V is TRBV2 and J is TRBJ2-1; TRBD2 matches at 8 bases. There are 12 residues in the CDR3. Trimming removed 8 bases from V and 3 bases from J; junction bases left unmatched: 0. Per germline, CDR1 SNHLY and CDR2 FYNNEI. CDR3 loop: CASAGGYNEQFF. CDR3 nucleotide sequence: TGTGCCAGCGCGGGGGGCTACAATGAGCAGTTCTTC. Together with reference TRBV2 and TRBJ2-1, the CDR3 gives the full variable domain: EPEVTQTPSHQVTQMGQEVILRCVPISNHLYFYWYRQILGQKVEFLVSFYNNEISEKSEIFDDQFSVERPDGSNFTLKIRSTKLEDSAMYFCASAGGYNEQFFGPGTRLTVL.

CDR3: CASRPTTGRNTEAFF. In DNA form, the CDR3 reads TGCGCCAGCAGGCCGACCACAGGGAGGAACACTGAAGCTTTCTTT. The chain couples TRBV4-1 to TRBJ1-1, with a tentative D call TRBD1 (6 bases). This CDR3 has 15 amino acids. Germline V gives CDR1 MGHRA, CDR2 YSYEKL. Trimming left V 6 bases short and J 1 base short, with 15 bases between.

For this clone: It is likely a read error, because the conserved phenylalanine at the end of the CDR3 is missing. This chain connects TRBV28 to TRBJ1-5, with TRBD1 identical over 7 bases. CDR3 length equals 18 residues. Germline V lookup: CDR1 MDHEN, CDR2 SYDVKM. V lost 1 base and J lost 6; bases outside the gene matches: 15. For the CDR3, the DNA is TGTGCCAGCAGTTTATCCGGATTGGCGGGACAGAAGGGTCAGCCCCAGCATTCT. Its translation: CASSLSGLAGQKGQPQHS.

This clone has just a few counts. The rearrangement links TRBV11-3 to TRBJ2-5; D uncertain. The length of the CDR3 is 13 residues. From germline, CDR1 is SGHNT and CDR2 YENEEA. V was cut by 2 bases and J by 0 bases, with 4 bases left in between. Here the CDR3 reads CASSLSDQETQYF. The CDR3 bases are TGTGCCAGCAGCTTATCTGACCAAGAGACCCAGTACTTC.

The V and J genes are TRBV29-1 and TRBJ2-2, with D perhaps matching TRBD1 (5 bases). Germline CDR1 reads SQVTM; CDR2 reads ANQGSEA. Between the trimmed V and J ends, which lost 6 bases and 1 base, there was a span of 9 bases. CDR3 length equals 13 residues. In nucleotides, the CDR3 is TGCAGCGTCGGACACGTGAACACCGGGGAGCTGTTTTTT. Its protein product is CSVGHVNTGELFF.

This clone turned up a few times. V gene TRBV28 combines with J gene TRBJ2-7, with 8 bases fitting TRBD1. Germline CDR1 is MDHEN and CDR2 is SYDVKM. This CDR3 is built from 16 residues. Trimming took 5 bases from V and 0 from J; bases not matched to a gene: 9. CDR3 coding DNA: TGTGCCAGCAGTCCCCTCGGACAGGGCCTCTCCTACGAGCAGTACTTC. This encodes CASSPLGQGLSYEQYF.

In this sample, this clone turned up a few times. The gene calls are TRBV5-6 and TRBJ1-1; D uncertain. Germline V gene lookup returns CDR1 SGHDT and CDR2 YYEEEE. V dropped 4 bases and J dropped 0 bases, with 13 bases sitting between them. The CDR3 contains 15 residues. The CDR3 spells CASSPEREMNTEAFF. The CDR3 DNA sequence: TGTGCCAGCAGCCCGGAACGGGAGATGAACACTGAAGCTTTCTTT.

The V and J genes are TRBV27 and TRBJ1-2; TRBD1 agrees at 7 bases. There are 14 residues in the CDR3. J was trimmed by 2 bases and V by 0 bases; bases with no gene match: 0. Germline loops: CDR1 MNHEY, CDR2 SMNVEV (reference sequence). The CDR3 DNA sequence: TGTGCCAGCAGTTTATCGGGACAGAACTATGGCTACACCTTC. This sequence encodes CASSLSGQNYGYTF.

This clone was observed a handful of times. V is TRBV6-5 and J is TRBJ2-5; 8 nucleotides agree with TRBD2. Germline assignment: CDR1 MNHEY and CDR2 SVGAGI. CDR3 size: 16 residues. V lost 0 bases, J lost 5 bases, and 8 bases stayed unmatched. DNA of the CDR3: TGTGCCAGCAGTTACTCGGGACTAGGTTTGGGGGAGACCCAGTACTTC. It encodes CASSYSGLGLGETQYF.

This clone was counted between two and nine times. V and J are TRBV6-5 and TRBJ1-1; TRBD1 agrees at 9 bases. V shed 4 bases, J shed 2 bases, and the junction held 2 bases outside the gene matches. The CDR3 consists of 14 residues. Germline values: CDR1 MNHEY, CDR2 SVGAGI. The CDR3 bases are TGTGCCAGCAGTTCTACAGGGGGCAACACTGAAGCTTTCTTT. Encoded protein: CASSSTGGNTEAFF.

This clone occurred a few times. V and J are TRBV18 and TRBJ1-2; the D is unclear. V was pared by 2 bases and J by 3 bases, with 10 bases between. This CDR3 has 14 residues. The germline V gene encodes CDR1 KGHSH and CDR2 LQKENI. The CDR3 DNA follows: TGTGCCAGCTCACCAATGCGGGATGACTATGGCTACACCTTC. It encodes CASSPMRDDYGYTF.

This clone has more than one count but fewer than ten. The chain joins TRBV5-1 to TRBJ2-7; the match to TRBD1 covers 9 bases. The J segment lost 0 bases and the V segment lost 0 bases, leaving 7 bases of the junction unmatched. The CDR3 runs 17 residues. Germline CDR1 reads SGHRS; CDR2 reads YFSETQ. CDR3 residues: CASSLGVDRGSSYEQYF. The CDR3 region has the DNA TGCGCCAGCAGCTTGGGGGTCGACAGGGGGAGCTCCTACGAGCAGTACTTC.

V usage is TRBV10-3 and J usage is TRBJ1-5; D might be TRBD1 (6 bases). V was clipped by 8 bases and J by 9 bases, with 23 bases between them. The CDR3 loop spans 15 amino acids. Germline assignment: CDR1 ENHRY and CDR2 SYGVKD. The CDR3 here is CAIGGQGGVEGPQHF. The CDR3 DNA follows: TGTGCCATCGGGGGGCAGGGAGGGGTGGAAGGGCCCCAGCATTTT.